The clone carrying this T cell receptor beta chain was seen a handful of times. Its antigen is currently unknown. The CDR3 runs 15 residues. Germline values: CDR1 SGHTA, CDR2 FQGNSA. The V and J ends lost 2 bases and 2 bases, in that order; junction bases with no gene match: 2. MiXCR, applied by TCRdb to the 5' RACE reads, yields one record per CDR3 protein. Here the sample spans about 270,000 distinct CDR3 sequences, around 15% being singletons. The data were obtained in a study of T-cell memory formation after mild COVID-19. The study's findings and limits: Second-wave clones with a day 37 peak had unconfirmed SARS-CoV-2 specificity. Contracting clones from day 15 to 85 showed balanced CD4/CD8; later expanders favored CD4+.

This receptor was identified in a man between 18 and 29 years old who had mild COVID-19 (a few samples of this study predate the infection). Cell type and time point are not known. V and J are TRBV7-2 and TRBJ2-3; TRBD2 matches 9 bases. Sequencing was performed on PBMCs or a T cell subset sorted from them (not recorded which). This CDR3 is CASSLSGGHTDTQYF. The CDR3 DNA sequence: TGTGCCAGCAGCTTAAGCGGGGGGCACACAGATACGCAGTATTTT.